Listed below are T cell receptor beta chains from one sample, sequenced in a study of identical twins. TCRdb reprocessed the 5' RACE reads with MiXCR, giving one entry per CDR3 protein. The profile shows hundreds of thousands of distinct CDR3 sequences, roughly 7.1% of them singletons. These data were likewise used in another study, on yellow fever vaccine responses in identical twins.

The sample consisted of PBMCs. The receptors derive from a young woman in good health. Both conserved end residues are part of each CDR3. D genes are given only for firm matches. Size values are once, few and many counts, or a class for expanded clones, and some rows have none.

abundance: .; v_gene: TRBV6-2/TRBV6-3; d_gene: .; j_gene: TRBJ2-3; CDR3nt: TGTGCCAGCAAAAACACAGATACGCAGTATTTT; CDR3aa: CASKNTDTQYF
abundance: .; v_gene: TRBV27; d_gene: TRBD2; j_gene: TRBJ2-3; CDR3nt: TGTGCCAGCAGCCAACTAGCGGGAGTAACAGATACGCAGTATTTT; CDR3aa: CASSQLAGVTDTQYF
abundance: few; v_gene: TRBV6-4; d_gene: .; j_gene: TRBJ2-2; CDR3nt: TGTGCCAGCAGTGACTCGGCCTTTCCGACAGTATCCGGGGAGCTGTTTTTT; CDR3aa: CASSDSAFPTVSGELFF
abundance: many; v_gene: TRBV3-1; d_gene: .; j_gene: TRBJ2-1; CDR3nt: TGTGCCAGCAGCCCTAGCGGAGGGGGGTACAATGAGCAGTTCTTC; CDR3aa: CASSPSGGGYNEQFF
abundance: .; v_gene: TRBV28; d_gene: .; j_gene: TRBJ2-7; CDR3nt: TGTGCCAGCAGTTTATGGGACGACCGGGCCGAGGAGCAGTACTTC; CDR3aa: CASSLWDDRAEEQYF
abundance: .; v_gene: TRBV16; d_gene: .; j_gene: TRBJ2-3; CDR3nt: TGTGCCAGCAGCCAAGAGCTAATTAGGACGGGAGATACGCAGTATTTT; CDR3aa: CASSQELIRTGDTQYF
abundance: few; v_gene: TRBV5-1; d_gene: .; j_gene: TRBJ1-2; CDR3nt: TGCGCCAGCAGCCTGGACGGGTCGGCGCGGGGCTACACCTTC; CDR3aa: CASSLDGSARGYTF
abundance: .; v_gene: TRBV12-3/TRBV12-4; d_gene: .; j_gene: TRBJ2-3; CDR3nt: TGTGCCAGCGTATCGATACGGGGGCCAGAGCCCACAGATACGCAGTATTTT; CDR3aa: CASVSIRGPEPTDTQYF
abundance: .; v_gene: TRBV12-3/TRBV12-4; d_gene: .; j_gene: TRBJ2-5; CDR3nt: TGTGCCAGCAGTTTTCGGCGGCAGGGGGACTTGGAGACCCAGTACTTC; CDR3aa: CASSFRRQGDLETQYF
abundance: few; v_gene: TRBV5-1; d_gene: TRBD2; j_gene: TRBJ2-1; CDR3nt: TGCGCCAGCAGCTTGGAGCCGGGGGGGTACAATGAGCAGTTCTTC; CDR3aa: CASSLEPGGYNEQFF
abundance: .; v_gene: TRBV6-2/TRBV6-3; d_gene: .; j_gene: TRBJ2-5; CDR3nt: TGTGCCAGCACAGTACTAGGCGGCGTGACCCAGTACTTC; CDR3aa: CASTVLGGVTQYF
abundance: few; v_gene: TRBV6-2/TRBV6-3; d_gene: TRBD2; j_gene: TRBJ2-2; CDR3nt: TGTGCCAGCGGACGCGGGAGTTTGGTCACCGGGGAGCTGTTTTTT; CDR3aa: CASGRGSLVTGELFF
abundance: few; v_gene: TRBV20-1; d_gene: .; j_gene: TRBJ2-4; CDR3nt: TGCAGTGCCCCCGCCGGGGGCGCGTCCCGGAAAAACATTCAGTACTTC; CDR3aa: CSAPAGGASRKNIQYF
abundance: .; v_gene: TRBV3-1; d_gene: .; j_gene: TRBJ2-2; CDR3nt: TGTGCCAGCTCTCTAGGGCCGGTGTTTACCGGGGAGCTGTTTTTT; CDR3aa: CASSLGPVFTGELFF
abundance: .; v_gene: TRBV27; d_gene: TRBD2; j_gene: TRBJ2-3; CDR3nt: TGTGCCACTGGGGAGCGGGGGGGTTTTGATACGCAGTATTTT; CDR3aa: CATGERGGFDTQYF
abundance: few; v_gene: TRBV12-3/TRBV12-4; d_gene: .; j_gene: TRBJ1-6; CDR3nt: TGTGCCAGCAGCCCCGGGATACTATCCTATAATTCACCCCTCCACTTT; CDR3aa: CASSPGILSYNSPLHF
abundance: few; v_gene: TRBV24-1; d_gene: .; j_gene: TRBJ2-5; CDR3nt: TGTGCCACCAGTGATTTGTGTTCCCCTACCCTCCAAGAGACCCAGTACTTC; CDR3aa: CATSDLCSPTLQETQYF
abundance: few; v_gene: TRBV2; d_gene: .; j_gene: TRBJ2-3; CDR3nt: TGTGCCAGCAGTGGTCGAGGGACCGGGGACACAGATACGCAGTATTTT; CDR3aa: CASSGRGTGDTDTQYF
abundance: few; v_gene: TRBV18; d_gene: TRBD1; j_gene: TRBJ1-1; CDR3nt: TGTGCCAGCTCACCAGCGGCAGGGGGCGCTTCTGAAGCTTTCTTT; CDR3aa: CASSPAAGGASEAFF
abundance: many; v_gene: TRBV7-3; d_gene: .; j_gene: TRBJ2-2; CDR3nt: TGTGCCAGCAGCTCCGGGGAGAACACCGGGGAGCTGTTTTTT; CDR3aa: CASSSGENTGELFF
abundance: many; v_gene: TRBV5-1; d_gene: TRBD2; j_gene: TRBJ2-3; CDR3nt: TGCGCCAGCAGCTCGGGACTAGCGGGAGAGTCAGATACGCAGTATTTT; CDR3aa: CASSSGLAGESDTQYF
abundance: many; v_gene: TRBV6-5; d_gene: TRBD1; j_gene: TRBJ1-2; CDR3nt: TGTGCCAGCAGTTACTCGATCGGGACAGGGTATAATGGCTACACCTTC; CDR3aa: CASSYSIGTGYNGYTF
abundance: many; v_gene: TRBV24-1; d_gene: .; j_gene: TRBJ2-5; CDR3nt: TGTGCCACCAGTGATCGCGGACACACTGCGGGAGAGACCCAGTACTTC; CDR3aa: CATSDRGHTAGETQYF
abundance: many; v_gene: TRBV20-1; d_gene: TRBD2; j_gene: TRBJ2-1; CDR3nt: TGCAGTGCTAGGTCGCCTAGCGGCTATAACAATGAGCAGTTCTTC; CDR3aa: CSARSPSGYNNEQFF
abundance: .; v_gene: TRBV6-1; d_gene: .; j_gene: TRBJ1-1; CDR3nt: TGTGCCAGCAGTATAAAAGAGAACACTGAAGCTTTCTTT; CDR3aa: CASSIKENTEAFF
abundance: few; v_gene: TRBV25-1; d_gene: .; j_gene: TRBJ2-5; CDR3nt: TGTGCCAGCAGTGACCCGGGAGTACCCCAAGAGACCCAGTACTTC; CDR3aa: CASSDPGVPQETQYF
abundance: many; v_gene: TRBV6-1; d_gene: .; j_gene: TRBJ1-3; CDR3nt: TGTGCCAGCAGACCCCCAGACTCTGGAAACACCATATATTTT; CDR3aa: CASRPPDSGNTIYF
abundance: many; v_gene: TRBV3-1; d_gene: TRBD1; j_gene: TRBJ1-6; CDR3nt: TGTGCCAGCAGCCCAGGGGGAGGGGGCCAGTCACCCCTCCACTTT; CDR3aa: CASSPGGGGQSPLHF
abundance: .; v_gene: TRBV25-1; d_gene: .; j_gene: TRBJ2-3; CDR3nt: TGTGCCAGCAGAACAGGGACAACAGATACGCAGTATTTT; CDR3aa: CASRTGTTDTQYF
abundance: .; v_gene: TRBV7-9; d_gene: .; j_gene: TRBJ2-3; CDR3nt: TGTGCCAGCAGCTTTGACTTGTACACAGATACGCAGTATTTT; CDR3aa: CASSFDLYTDTQYF
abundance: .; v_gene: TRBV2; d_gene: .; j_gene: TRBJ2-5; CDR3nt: TGTGCCAGCAGTGAATCAGGGTTGGAGACCCAGTACTTC; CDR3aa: CASSESGLETQYF
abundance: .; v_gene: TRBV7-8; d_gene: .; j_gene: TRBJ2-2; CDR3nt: TGTGCCAGCAGCCGGAGGGCTTCGAACACCGGGGAGCTGTTTTTT; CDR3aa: CASSRRASNTGELFF
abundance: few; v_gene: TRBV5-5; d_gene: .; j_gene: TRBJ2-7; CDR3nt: TGTGCCAGCAGCCCCACATGGTTCCTCTCCTACGAGCAGTACTTC; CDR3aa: CASSPTWFLSYEQYF
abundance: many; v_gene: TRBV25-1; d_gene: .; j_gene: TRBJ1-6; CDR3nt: TGTGCCAGCACCGAGCAGGGTAGTAATTCACCCCTCCACTTT; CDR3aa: CASTEQGSNSPLHF
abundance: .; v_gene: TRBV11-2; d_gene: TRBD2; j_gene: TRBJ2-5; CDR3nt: TGTGCCAGCAGCTTAGAGCTAGCGGGGATGGAGACCCAGTACTTC; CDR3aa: CASSLELAGMETQYF
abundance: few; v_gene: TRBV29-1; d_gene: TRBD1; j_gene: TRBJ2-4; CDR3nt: TGCAGCGTTGAAGAGCACATCCAGACAGGTTCAGGGGGCATTCAGTACTTC; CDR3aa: CSVEEHIQTGSGGIQYF
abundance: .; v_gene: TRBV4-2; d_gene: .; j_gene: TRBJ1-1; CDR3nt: TGTGCCAGCAGCCAGGAACATTCCCGTCTGATGAACACTGAAGCTTTCTTT; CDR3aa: CASSQEHSRLMNTEAFF
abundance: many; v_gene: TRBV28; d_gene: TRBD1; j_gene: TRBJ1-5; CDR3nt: TGTGCCAGCAGTTTGGCCGGGACAGGGTTTCAGCCCCAGCATTTT; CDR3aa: CASSLAGTGFQPQHF
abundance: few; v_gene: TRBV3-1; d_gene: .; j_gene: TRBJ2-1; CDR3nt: TGTGCCAGCAGCCAAAGAAATAACCCCAATGAGCAGTTCTTC; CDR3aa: CASSQRNNPNEQFF
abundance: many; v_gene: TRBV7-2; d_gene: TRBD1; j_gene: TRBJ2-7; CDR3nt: TGTGCCAGCAGCTTAGTGGGACAGTCTCTCTACGAGCAGTACTTC; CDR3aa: CASSLVGQSLYEQYF
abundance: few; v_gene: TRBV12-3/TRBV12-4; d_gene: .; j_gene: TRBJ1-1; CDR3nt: TGTGCCAGCAGCCTGAGTTCGGCGCTGAACACTGAAGCTTTCTTT; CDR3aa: CASSLSSALNTEAFF
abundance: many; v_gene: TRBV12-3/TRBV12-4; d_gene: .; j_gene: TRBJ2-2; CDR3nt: TGTGCCAGCAGTTCCCAGGGTTCCACCGGGGAGCTGTTTTTT; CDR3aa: CASSSQGSTGELFF
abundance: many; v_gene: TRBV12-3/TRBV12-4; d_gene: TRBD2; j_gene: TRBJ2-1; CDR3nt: TGTGCCAGCAAACTAGCGGGGGGGCCGCTCTACAATGAGCAGTTCTTC; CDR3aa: CASKLAGGPLYNEQFF
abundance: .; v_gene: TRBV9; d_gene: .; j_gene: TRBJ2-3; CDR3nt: TGTGCCAGCAGCTCCGACGGACCTAGCACAGATACGCAGTATTTT; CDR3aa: CASSSDGPSTDTQYF
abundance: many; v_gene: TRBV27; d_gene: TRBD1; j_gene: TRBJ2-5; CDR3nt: TGTGCCAGCAGTTTACGGCAGGGGGCTTCGGAGACCCAGTACTTC; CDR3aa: CASSLRQGASETQYF
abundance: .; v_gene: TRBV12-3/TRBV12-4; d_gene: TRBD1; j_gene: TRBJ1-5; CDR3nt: TGTGCCAGCAGTCGCTGGGACAGGGCGGATCAGCCCCAGCATTTT; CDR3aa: CASSRWDRADQPQHF
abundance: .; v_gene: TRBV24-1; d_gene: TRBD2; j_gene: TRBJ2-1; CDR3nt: TGTGCCACCAGTGACTCCGGGACTAGCGCGATTCATGAGCAGTTCTTC; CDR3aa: CATSDSGTSAIHEQFF
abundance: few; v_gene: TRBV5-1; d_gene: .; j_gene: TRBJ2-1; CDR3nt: TGCGCCAGCAGCTTGCAGGACAAGGATCCGGTGTTCTTC; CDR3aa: CASSLQDKDPVFF
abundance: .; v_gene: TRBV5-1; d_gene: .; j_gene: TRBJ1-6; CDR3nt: TGCGCCAGCAGCTTGCCCGGGACCACGAATTCACCCCTCCACTTT; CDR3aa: CASSLPGTTNSPLHF